The rows below give T cell receptor beta chains drawn from one sample of a study of shared clonotypes between healthy human individuals. Method: immunoSEQ multiplex PCR; TCRdb's copy keeps in-frame clones and lacks some. The sample comprises roughly 2,300,000 clones, less than 95% of which are singletons, and 0.3% to 0.45% rests with the top ten. Sequenced material: naive CD4+ T cells from PBMCs. These receptors originate from a man younger than 30 in good health. Some clones in this sample may be carry-over from other donors' samples. The CDR3 runs from the conserved cysteine through the conserved F or W. A D gene is named only where the DNA matches it firmly. Rows give clone size only sometimes, using once, few, many, or a class for an expanded clone.

v_gene: TRBV28; abundance: -; d_gene: -; j_gene: TRBJ1-2; CDR3nt: TGTGCCAGCAGTTTACAACAGGGCACTGGCTACACCTTC; CDR3aa: CASSLQQGTGYTF
v_gene: TRBV5-1; abundance: few; d_gene: -; j_gene: TRBJ2-7; CDR3nt: TGCGCCAGCAGCTTCGGGGGCGGGAGTTACGAGCAGTACTTC; CDR3aa: CASSFGGGSYEQYF
v_gene: TRBV7-9; abundance: -; d_gene: -; j_gene: TRBJ1-2; CDR3nt: TGTGCCAGCAGTCAGGGTGACTATGGCTACACCTTC; CDR3aa: CASSQGDYGYTF
v_gene: TRBV27; abundance: -; d_gene: TRBD1; j_gene: TRBJ1-6; CDR3nt: TGTGCCAGCAGTCTCAGGGGGACGACTTCACCCCTCCACTTT; CDR3aa: CASSLRGTTSPLHF
v_gene: TRBV9; abundance: -; d_gene: -; j_gene: TRBJ2-7; CDR3nt: TGTGCCAGCAGCGTAGGGGCAGTCACTACCTACGAGCAGTACTTC; CDR3aa: CASSVGAVTTYEQYF
v_gene: TRBV2; abundance: once; d_gene: TRBD2; j_gene: TRBJ2-3; CDR3nt: TGTGCCAGCAGCACGAGCGGGAGTGCAGATACGCAGTATTTT; CDR3aa: CASSTSGSADTQYF
v_gene: TRBV9; abundance: -; d_gene: -; j_gene: TRBJ1-1; CDR3nt: TGTGCCAGCAGCGGGGACTTAGGTGAAGCTTTCTTT; CDR3aa: CASSGDLGEAFF
v_gene: TRBV4-1; abundance: -; d_gene: -; j_gene: TRBJ2-7; CDR3nt: TGCGCCAGCAGCCAAGATCCGGGGGCACCATCCTCCTACGAGCAGTACTTC; CDR3aa: CASSQDPGAPSSYEQYF
v_gene: TRBV5-1; abundance: -; d_gene: TRBD2; j_gene: TRBJ2-7; CDR3nt: TGCGCCAGCAGCTTAAGGGGGCAGTTAGCGGGAGAGTTCTCCGAGCAGTACTTC; CDR3aa: CASSLRGQLAGEFSEQYF
v_gene: TRBV21-1; abundance: -; d_gene: -; j_gene: TRBJ2-1; CDR3nt: TGTGCCAGCGCCCACGGGCTAGCGGGGACCTACAATGAGCAGTTCTTC; CDR3aa: CASAHGLAGTYNEQFF
v_gene: TRBV28; abundance: -; d_gene: -; j_gene: TRBJ2-5; CDR3nt: TGTGCCAGCAGTTCCACGCGTGGTTTGGAGACCCAGTACTTC; CDR3aa: CASSSTRGLETQYF
v_gene: TRBV5-6; abundance: -; d_gene: -; j_gene: TRBJ1-4; CDR3nt: TGTGCCAGCAGCTACAGGGTTACGAGTGAAAAACTGTTTTTT; CDR3aa: CASSYRVTSEKLFF
v_gene: TRBV6-1; abundance: -; d_gene: TRBD1; j_gene: TRBJ1-2; CDR3nt: TGTGCCAGCAGTGAACAGGGGGCGAGGTATGGCTACACCTTC; CDR3aa: CASSEQGARYGYTF
v_gene: TRBV28; abundance: -; d_gene: TRBD1; j_gene: TRBJ2-1; CDR3nt: TGTGCCAGCAGTTTCCTCGGGACAGGGACGAATGAGCAGTTCTTC; CDR3aa: CASSFLGTGTNEQFF
v_gene: TRBV10-3; abundance: -; d_gene: -; j_gene: TRBJ1-4; CDR3nt: TGTGCCATCAGTGAGTTCACTCATGAAAAACTGTTTTTT; CDR3aa: CAISEFTHEKLFF